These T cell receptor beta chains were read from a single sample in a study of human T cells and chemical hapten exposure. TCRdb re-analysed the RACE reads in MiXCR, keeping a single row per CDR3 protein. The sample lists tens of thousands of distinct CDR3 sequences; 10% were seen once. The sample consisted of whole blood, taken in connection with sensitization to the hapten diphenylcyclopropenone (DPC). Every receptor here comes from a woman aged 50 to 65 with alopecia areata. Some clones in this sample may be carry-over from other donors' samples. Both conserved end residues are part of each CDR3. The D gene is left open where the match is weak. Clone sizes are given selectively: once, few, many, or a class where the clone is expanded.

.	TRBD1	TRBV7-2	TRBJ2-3	CASSFQIGGADTQYF	TGTGCCAGCAGCTTTCAGATAGGGGGCGCAGATACGCAGTATTTT
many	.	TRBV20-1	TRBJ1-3	CSAPDRLSGNTIYF	TGCAGTGCACCCGACAGGCTCTCTGGAAACACCATATATTTT
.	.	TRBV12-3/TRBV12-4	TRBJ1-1	CASSLGQVGMNTEAFF	TGTGCCAGCAGTTTAGGACAGGTCGGCATGAACACTGAAGCTTTCTTT
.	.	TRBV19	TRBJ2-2	CASSINGAGELFF	TGTGCCAGTAGTATCAATGGGGCCGGGGAGCTGTTTTTT
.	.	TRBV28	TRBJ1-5	CASSLGGFQPQHF	TGTGCCAGCAGTTTAGGGGGTTTCCAGCCCCAGCATTTT
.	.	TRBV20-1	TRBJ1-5	CSASPNFGGLGYQPQHF	TGCAGTGCTAGTCCCAATTTCGGGGGTTTAGGCTATCAGCCCCAGCATTTT
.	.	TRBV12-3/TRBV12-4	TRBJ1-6	CASSLTGSRNSPLHF	TGTGCCAGCAGTTTGACGGGATCGAGGAATTCACCCCTCCACTTT
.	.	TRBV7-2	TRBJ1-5	CASSPVGNQPQHF	TGTGCCAGCAGCCCCGTTGGCAATCAGCCCCAGCATTTT
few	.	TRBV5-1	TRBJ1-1	CASRRSTVTEAFF	TGCGCCAGCCGACGGTCTACGGTCACTGAAGCTTTCTTT
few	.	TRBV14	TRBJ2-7	CASSQGPGSEQYF	TGTGCCAGCAGCCAAGGACCGGGCTCCGAGCAGTACTTC
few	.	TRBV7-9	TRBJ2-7	CASEGDGSSYEQYF	TGTGCCAGCGAAGGGGACGGCTCCTCCTACGAGCAGTACTTC
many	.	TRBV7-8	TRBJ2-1	CASSPSRAQPGSEQFF	TGTGCCAGCAGCCCTAGCCGGGCCCAACCAGGGAGTGAGCAGTTCTTC
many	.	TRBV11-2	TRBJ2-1	CASSLFRDRYNEQFF	TGTGCCAGCAGCTTATTTCGGGACCGCTACAATGAGCAGTTCTTC
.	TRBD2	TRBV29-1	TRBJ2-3	CSGLAGVMADTQYF	TGCAGCGGACTAGCGGGAGTGATGGCAGATACGCAGTATTTT
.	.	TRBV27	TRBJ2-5	CASSLSGRGTQYF	TGTGCCAGCAGTTTATCGGGCCGTGGGACCCAGTACTTC
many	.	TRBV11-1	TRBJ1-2	CASSLGYGYTF	TGTGCCAGCAGCTTAGGCTATGGCTACACCTTC
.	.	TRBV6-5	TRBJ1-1	CASSYSWDLNTEAFF	TGTGCCAGCAGTTACTCCTGGGATCTGAACACTGAAGCTTTCTTT
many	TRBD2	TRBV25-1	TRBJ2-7	CASSDGLAGGWEQYF	TGTGCCAGCAGTGACGGACTAGCGGGAGGTTGGGAGCAGTACTTC